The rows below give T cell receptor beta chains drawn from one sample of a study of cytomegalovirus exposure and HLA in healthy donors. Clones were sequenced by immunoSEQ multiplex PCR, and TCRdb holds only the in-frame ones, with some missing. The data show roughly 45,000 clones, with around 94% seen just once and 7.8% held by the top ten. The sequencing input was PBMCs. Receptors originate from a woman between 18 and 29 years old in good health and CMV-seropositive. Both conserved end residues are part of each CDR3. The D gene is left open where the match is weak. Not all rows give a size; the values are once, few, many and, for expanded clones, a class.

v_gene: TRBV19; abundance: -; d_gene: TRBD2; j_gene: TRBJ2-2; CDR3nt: TGTGCCAGTAGTTCGGGACTAGCGGTTAACACCGGGGAGCTGTTTTTT; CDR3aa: CASSSGLAVNTGELFF
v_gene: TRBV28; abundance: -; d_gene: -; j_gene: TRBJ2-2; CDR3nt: TGTGCCAGCACAATTCGCAGGGGTGCGAGCACCGGGGAGCTGTTTTTT; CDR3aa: CASTIRRGASTGELFF
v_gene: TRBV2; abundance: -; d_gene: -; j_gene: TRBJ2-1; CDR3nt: TGTGCCAGCAGTGAGCAGGGGTTCAATGAGCAGTTCTTC; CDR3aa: CASSEQGFNEQFF
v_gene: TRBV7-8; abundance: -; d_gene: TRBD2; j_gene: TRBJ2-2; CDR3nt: TGTGCCAGCAGTATTCGTGCTTCTAGCGGGAGTGTCACCGGGGAGCTGTTTTTT; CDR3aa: CASSIRASSGSVTGELFF
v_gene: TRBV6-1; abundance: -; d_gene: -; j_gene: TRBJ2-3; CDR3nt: TGTGCCAGCAGTGAAGCAGGAGGGGTTAGCACAGATACGCAGTATTTT; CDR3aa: CASSEAGGVSTDTQYF
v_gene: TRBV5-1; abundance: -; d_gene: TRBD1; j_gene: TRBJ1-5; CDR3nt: TGCGCCAGCAGCTTGGGGGGACAGGGAAATCAGCCCCAGCATTTT; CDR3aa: CASSLGGQGNQPQHF
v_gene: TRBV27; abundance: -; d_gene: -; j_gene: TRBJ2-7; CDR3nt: TGTGCCAGCAGCACCGCGGGACCCTACGAGCAGTACTTC; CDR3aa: CASSTAGPYEQYF
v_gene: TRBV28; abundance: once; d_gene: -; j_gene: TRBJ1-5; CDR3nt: TGTGCCAGCAGCCCAGGGGAGGGAAGCAATCAGCCCCAGCATTTT; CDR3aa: CASSPGEGSNQPQHF
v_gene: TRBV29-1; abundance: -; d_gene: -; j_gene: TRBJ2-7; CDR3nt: TGCAGCGTTGCTGTCGAATCCTACTACGAGCAGTACTTC; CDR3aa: CSVAVESYYEQYF
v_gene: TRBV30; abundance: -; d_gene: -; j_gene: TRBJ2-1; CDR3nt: TGTGCCTGGAGCCTTCTCCCGAATGAGCAGTTCTTC; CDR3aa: CAWSLLPNEQFF
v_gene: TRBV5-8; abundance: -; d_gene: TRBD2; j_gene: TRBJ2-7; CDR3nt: TGTGCCAGCAGCTTACGCGGGAGGGTCTACGAGCAGTACTTC; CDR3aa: CASSLRGRVYEQYF
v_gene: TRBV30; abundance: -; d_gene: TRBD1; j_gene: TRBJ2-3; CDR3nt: TGTGCCTGGAAAAGGACAGGGACAACAGATACGCAGTATTTT; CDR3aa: CAWKRTGTTDTQYF
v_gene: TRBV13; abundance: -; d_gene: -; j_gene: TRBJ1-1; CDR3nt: TGTGCCAGCAGCTGGAATCAGGGGGAAGCTTTCTTT; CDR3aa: CASSWNQGEAFF
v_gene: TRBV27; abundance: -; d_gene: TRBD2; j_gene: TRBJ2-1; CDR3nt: TGTGCCAGCAGTCTCCGGACTAGCGGGAGCAATGAGCAGTTCTTC; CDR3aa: CASSLRTSGSNEQFF
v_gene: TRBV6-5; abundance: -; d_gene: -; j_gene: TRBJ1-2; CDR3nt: TGTGCCAGCAGTTCGGGAGGACACTATGGCTACACCTTC; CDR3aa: CASSSGGHYGYTF
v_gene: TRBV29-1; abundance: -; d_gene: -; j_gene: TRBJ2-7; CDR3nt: TGCAGCGTTGTTCGGGGATCGTACGAGCAGTACTTC; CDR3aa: CSVVRGSYEQYF
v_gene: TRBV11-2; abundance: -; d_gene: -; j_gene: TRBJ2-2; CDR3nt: TGTGCCAGCAGCTTAGATTGGTCGGGAACCGGGGAGCTGTTTTTT; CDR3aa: CASSLDWSGTGELFF
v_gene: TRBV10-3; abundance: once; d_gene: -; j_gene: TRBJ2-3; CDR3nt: TGTGCCATCAGTGAGTCCCGCGGGGGCGAGGCAGATACGCAGTATTTT; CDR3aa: CAISESRGGEADTQYF
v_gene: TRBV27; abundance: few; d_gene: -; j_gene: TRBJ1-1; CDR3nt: TGTGCCAGCAGTTTATATGGGGGGGACACTGAAGCTTTCTTT; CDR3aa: CASSLYGGDTEAFF
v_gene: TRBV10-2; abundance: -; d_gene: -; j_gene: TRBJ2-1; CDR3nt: TGCGCCAGCAGGGGTTTGACAGCATTATCCTCCTACAATGAGCAGTTCTTC; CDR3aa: CASRGLTALSSYNEQFF
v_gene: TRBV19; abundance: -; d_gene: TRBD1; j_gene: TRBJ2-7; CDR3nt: TGTGCCAGTAGCCCTCCGGGACAGCACTACGAGCAGTACTTC; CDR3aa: CASSPPGQHYEQYF
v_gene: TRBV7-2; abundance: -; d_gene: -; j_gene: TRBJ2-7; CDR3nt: TGTGCCAGCAGTTACCTAGCGCAGACTAAAACAAACTCCTACGAGCAGTACTTC; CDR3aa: CASSYLAQTKTNSYEQYF
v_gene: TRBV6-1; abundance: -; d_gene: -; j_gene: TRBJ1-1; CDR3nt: TGTGCCATCAGGGTCGGGGAGAACACTGAAGCTTTCTTT; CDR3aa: CAIRVGENTEAFF
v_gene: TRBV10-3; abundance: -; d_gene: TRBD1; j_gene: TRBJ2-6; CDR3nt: TGTGCCATCAGGACCGGGACAGGGGTAGCTGGGGCCAACGTCCTGACTTTC; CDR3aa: CAIRTGTGVAGANVLTF
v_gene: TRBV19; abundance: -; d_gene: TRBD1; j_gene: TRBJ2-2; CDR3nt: TGTGCCAGTAGTATGGACAGGGGCGCCGGGGAGCTGTTTTTT; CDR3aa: CASSMDRGAGELFF
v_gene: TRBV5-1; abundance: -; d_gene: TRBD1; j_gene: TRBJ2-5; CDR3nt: TGCGCCAGCAATCCGGGACAGGGGGCATTAGAGACCCAGTACTTC; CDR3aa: CASNPGQGALETQYF
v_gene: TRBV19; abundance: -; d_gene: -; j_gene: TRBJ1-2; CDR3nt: TGTGCCAGTAGTATTAGAGGGCATGACTACACCTTC; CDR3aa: CASSIRGHDYTF
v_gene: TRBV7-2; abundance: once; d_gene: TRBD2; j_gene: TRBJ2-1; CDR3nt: TGTGCCAGCAGCTTCGGACTAGCGGGAGGGCCAAGTCTTGAGCAGTTCTTC; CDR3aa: CASSFGLAGGPSLEQFF
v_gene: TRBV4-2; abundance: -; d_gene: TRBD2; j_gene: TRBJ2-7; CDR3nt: TGTGCCAGCAGCCAAGGACTAGCGGGGAGCTACGAGCAGTACTTC; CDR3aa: CASSQGLAGSYEQYF
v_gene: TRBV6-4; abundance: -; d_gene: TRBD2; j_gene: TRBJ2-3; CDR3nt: TGTGCCAGCAGTGACTCGAATAACTCGGGAGCGGGAACAGATACGCAGTATTTT; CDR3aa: CASSDSNNSGAGTDTQYF
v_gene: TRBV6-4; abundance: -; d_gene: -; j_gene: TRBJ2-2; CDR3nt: TGTGCCAGTCGGGACACCGACACCGGGGAGCTGTTTTTT; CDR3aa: CASRDTDTGELFF
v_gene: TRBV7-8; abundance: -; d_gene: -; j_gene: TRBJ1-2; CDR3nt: TGTGCCAGCAGCTTAGGTCCCGATAACACCCGCTATGGCTACACCTTC; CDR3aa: CASSLGPDNTRYGYTF
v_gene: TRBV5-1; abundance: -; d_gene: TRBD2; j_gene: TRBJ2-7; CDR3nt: TGCGCCAGCAGCTTGGCACCGCGGGAGCCCCCCTACGAGCAGTACTTC; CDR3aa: CASSLAPREPPYEQYF
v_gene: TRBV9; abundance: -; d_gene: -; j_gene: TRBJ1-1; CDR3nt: TGTGCCAGCAGCGTAGGTTTCGGGGTGAACACTGAAGCTTTCTTT; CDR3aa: CASSVGFGVNTEAFF
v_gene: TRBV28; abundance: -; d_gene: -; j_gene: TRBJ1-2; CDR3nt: TGTGCCAGCGGGCGGGGGGGCTACACCTTC; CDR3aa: CASGRGGYTF
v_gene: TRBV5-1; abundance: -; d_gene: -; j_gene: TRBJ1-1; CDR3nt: TGCGCCAGCAGCAGGGGGAACACTGAAGCTTTCTTT; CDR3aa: CASSRGNTEAFF
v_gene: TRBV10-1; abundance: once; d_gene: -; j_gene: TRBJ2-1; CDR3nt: TGCGCCAGCAGTTATAGGGGTGCCCTCTCCTACAATGAGCAGTTCTTC; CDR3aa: CASSYRGALSYNEQFF
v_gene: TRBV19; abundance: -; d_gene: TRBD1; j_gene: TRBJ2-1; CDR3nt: TGTGCCAGTAGTATGTCGGGACAGGGGGCCAATGAGCAGTTCTTC; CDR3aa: CASSMSGQGANEQFF
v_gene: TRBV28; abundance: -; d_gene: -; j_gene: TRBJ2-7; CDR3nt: TGTGCCAGCAGACCCCGGGGACTCGCCTACGAGCAGTACTTC; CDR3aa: CASRPRGLAYEQYF
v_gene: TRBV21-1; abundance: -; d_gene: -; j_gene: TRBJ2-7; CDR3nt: TGTGCCAGCAGCAAAGTGGGGACCGGGAGGGACGAGCAGTACTTC; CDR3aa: CASSKVGTGRDEQYF
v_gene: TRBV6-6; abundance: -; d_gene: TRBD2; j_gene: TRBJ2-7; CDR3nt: TGTGCCAGCAGTGGGCGGGAGGGCCTGAACGAGCAGTACTTC; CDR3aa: CASSGREGLNEQYF
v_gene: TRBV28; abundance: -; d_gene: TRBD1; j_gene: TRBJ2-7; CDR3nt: TGTGCCAGCAGTGGTTGGCGGGGACAGGGGGGTTACGAGCAGTACTTC; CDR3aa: CASSGWRGQGGYEQYF
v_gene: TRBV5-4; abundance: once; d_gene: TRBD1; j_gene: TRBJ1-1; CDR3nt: TGTGCCAGCAGCCTGCCGGGACAGGGCTCCATGAACACTGAAGCTTTCTTT; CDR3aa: CASSLPGQGSMNTEAFF
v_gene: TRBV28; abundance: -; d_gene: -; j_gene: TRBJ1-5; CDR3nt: TGTGCCAGCAGTTCGATACAGGGTGTAAACAATCAGCCCCAGCATTTT; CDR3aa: CASSSIQGVNNQPQHF
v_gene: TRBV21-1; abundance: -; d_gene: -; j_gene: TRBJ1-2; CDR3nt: TGTGCCAGCAGCAATTCTTTTCGCCGCGACCGTCCTAGGGGCTACACCTTC; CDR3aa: CASSNSFRRDRPRGYTF